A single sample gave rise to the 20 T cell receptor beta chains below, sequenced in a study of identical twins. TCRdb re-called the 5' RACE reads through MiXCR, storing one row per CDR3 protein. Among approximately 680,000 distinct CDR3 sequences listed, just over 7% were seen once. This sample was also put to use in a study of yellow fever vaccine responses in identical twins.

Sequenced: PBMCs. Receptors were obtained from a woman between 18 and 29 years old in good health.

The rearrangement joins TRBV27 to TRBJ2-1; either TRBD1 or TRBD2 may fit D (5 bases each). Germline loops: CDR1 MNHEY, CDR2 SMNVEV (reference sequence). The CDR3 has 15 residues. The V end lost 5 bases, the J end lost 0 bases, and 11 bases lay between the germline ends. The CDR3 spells CASSKLGDSYNEQFF. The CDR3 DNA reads TGTGCCAGCAGTAAACTAGGGGACTCCTACAATGAGCAGTTCTTC.

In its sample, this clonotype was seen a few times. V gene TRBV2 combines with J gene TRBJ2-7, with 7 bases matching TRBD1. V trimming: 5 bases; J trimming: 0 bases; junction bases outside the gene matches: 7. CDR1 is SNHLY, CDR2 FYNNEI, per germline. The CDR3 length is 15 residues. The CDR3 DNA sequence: TGTGCCAGCAGTAAAGACAGGGCCGACTCCTACGAGCAGTACTTC. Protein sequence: CASSKDRADSYEQYF.

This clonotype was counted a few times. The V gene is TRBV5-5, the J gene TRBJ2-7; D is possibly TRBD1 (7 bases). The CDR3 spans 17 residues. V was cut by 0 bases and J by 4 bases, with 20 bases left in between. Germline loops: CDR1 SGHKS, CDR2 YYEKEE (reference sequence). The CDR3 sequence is CASSLAGLQGSTYEQYF. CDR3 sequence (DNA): TGTGCCAGCAGCTTGGCAGGACTACAGGGGTCGACGTACGAGCAGTACTTC. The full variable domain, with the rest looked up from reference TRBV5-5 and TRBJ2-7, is DAGVTQSPTHLIKTRGQQVTLRCSPISGHKSVSWYQQVLGQGPQFIFQYYEKEERGRGNFPDRFSARQFPNYSSELNVNALLLGDSALYLCASSLAGLQGSTYEQYFGPGTRLTVT.

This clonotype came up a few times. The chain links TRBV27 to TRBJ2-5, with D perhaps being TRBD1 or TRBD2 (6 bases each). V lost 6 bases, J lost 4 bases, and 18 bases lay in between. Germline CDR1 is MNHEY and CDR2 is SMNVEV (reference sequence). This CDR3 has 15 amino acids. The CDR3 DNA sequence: TGTGCCAGCAGACCTTCCTGGGGGGCCCGAGAGACCCAGTACTTC. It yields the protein CASRPSWGARETQYF.

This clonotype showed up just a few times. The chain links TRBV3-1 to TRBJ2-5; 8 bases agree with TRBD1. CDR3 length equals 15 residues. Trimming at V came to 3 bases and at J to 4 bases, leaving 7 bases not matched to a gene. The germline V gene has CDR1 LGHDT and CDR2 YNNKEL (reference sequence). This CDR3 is CASSQHGQGIETQYF. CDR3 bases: TGTGCCAGCAGCCAGCACGGACAGGGTATAGAGACCCAGTACTTC.

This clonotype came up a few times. CDR3: CASRPTGDHNEQFF. The CDR3 nucleotides read TGTGCCAGCAGGCCGACAGGAGATCACAATGAGCAGTTCTTC. The J gene is TRBJ2-1, the V gene TRBV19; TRBD1 is a possible D gene (6 bases). CDR3 length: 14 amino acids. Trimming shortened V by 9 bases and J by 5 bases, and 17 bases separated the two germline ends. Looked up from germline, CDR1 is LNHDA and CDR2 is SQIVND (reference sequence). Using reference TRBV19 and TRBJ2-1 for the parts outside the CDR3, the full variable domain is DGGITQSPKYLFRKEGQNVTLSCEQNLNHDAMYWYRQDPGQGLRLIYYSQIVNDFQKGDIAEGYSVSREKKESFPLTVTSAQKNPTAFYLCASRPTGDHNEQFFGPGTRLTVL.

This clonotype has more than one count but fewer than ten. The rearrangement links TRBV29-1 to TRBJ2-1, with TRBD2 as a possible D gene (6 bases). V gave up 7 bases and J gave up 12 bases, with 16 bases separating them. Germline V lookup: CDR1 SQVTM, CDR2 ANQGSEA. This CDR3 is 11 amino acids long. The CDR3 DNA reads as TGCAGCGGGTCTAGCGTCCTAGCGCAGTTCTTC. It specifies CSGSSVLAQFF.

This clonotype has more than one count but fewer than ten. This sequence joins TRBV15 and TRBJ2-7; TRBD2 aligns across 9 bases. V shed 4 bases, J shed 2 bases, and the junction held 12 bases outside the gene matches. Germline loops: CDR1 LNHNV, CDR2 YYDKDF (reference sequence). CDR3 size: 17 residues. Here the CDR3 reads CATSTRRVAGGTYEQYF. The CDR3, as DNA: TGTGCCACCAGCACCCGGAGGGTGGCGGGAGGGACCTACGAGCAGTACTTC.

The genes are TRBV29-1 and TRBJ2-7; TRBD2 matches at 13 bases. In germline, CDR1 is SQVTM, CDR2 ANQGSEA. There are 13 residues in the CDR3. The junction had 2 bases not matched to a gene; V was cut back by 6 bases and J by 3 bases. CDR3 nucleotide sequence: TGCAGCGTGTGGACTAGCGGGGGCTACGAGCAGTACTTC. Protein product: CSVWTSGGYEQYF.

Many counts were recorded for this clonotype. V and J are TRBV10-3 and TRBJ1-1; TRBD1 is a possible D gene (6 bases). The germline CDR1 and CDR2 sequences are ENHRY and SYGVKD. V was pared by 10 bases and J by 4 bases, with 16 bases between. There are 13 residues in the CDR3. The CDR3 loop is CAKSGVAGTEAFF. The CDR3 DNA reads TGTGCCAAATCAGGGGTGGCGGGCACTGAAGCTTTCTTT.

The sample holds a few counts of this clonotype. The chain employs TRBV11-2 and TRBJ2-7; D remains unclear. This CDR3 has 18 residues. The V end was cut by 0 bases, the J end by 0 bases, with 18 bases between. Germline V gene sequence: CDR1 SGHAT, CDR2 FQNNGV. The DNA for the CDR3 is TGTGCCAGCAGCTTAGAGGGTCCTACAGAATCAAGCTCCTACGAGCAGTACTTC. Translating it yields CASSLEGPTESSSYEQYF.

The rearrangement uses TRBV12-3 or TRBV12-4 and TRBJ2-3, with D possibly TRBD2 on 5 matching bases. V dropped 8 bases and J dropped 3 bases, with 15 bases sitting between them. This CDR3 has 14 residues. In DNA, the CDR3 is TGTGCCAGCCAACTAGACTTTGTTACAGATACGCAGTATTTT. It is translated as CASQLDFVTDTQYF.

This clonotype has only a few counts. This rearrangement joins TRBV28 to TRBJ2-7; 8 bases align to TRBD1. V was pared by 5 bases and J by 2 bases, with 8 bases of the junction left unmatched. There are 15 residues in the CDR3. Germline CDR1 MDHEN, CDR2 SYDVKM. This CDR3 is CASSPGDRPTYEQYF. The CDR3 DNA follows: TGTGCCAGCAGTCCGGGGGACAGGCCGACCTACGAGCAGTACTTC. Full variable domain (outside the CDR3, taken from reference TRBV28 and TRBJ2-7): DVKVTQSSRYLVKRTGEKVFLECVQDMDHENMFWYRQDPGLGLRLIYFSYDVKMKEKGDIPEGYSVSREKKERFSLILESASTNQTSMYLCASSPGDRPTYEQYFGPGTRLTVT.

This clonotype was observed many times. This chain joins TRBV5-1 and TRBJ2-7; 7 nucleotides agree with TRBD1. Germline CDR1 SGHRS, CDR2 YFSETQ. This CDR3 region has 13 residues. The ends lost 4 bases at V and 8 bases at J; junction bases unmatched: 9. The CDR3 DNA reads TGCGCCAGCAGCCCGCGAGGGACAGAAAAGCAGTACTTC. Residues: CASSPRGTEKQYF. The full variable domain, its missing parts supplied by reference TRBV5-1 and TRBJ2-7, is KAGVTQTPRYLIKTRGQQVTLSCSPISGHRSVSWYQQTPGQGLQFLFEYFSETQRNKGNFPGRFSGRQFSNSRSEMNVSTLELGDSALYLCASSPRGTEKQYFGPGTRLTVT.

The CDR3 sequence is CASSHHRGYTF. Here the CDR3 DNA reads TGCGCCAGCAGCCACCACCGTGGCTACACCTTC. The chain couples TRBV4-1 to TRBJ1-2; D gene uncertain. The germline V gene encodes CDR1 MGHRA and CDR2 YSYEKL. Between the trimmed V and J ends, which lost 3 bases and 7 bases, there was a span of 6 bases. CDR3 length: 11 residues.

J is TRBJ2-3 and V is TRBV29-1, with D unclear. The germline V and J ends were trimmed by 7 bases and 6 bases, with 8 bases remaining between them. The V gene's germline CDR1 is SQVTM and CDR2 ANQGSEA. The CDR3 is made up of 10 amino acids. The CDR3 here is CSAGRDTQYF. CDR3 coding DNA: TGCAGCGCCGGGCGCGATACGCAGTATTTT.

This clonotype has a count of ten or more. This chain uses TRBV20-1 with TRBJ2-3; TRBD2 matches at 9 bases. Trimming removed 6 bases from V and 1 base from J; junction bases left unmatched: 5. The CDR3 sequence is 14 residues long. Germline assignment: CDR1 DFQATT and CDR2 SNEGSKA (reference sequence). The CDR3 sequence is CSAKIAGGTDTQYF. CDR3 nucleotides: TGCAGTGCCAAAATAGCGGGAGGCACAGATACGCAGTATTTT.

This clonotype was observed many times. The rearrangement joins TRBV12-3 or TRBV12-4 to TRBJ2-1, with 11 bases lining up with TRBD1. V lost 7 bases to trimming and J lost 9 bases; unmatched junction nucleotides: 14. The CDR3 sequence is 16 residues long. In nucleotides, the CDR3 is TGTGCCAGCACCCCCGGTCGGGACAGGGGGTTGAGTGAGCAGTTCTTC. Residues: CASTPGRDRGLSEQFF.

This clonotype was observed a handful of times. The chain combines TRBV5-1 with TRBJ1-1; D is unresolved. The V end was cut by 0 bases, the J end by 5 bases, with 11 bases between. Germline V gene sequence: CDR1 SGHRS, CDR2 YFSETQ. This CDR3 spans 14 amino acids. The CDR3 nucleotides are TGCGCCAGCAGCTTGGGAGGCGTAGGGACTGAAGCTTTCTTT. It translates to CASSLGGVGTEAFF.

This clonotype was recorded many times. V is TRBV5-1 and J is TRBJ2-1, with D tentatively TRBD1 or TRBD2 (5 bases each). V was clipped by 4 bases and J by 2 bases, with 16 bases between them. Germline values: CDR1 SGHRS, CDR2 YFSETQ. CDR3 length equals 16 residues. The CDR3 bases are TGCGCCAGCAGCCCTTCCGGTGGGGGTACCTACAATGAGCAGTTCTTC. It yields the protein CASSPSGGGTYNEQFF.